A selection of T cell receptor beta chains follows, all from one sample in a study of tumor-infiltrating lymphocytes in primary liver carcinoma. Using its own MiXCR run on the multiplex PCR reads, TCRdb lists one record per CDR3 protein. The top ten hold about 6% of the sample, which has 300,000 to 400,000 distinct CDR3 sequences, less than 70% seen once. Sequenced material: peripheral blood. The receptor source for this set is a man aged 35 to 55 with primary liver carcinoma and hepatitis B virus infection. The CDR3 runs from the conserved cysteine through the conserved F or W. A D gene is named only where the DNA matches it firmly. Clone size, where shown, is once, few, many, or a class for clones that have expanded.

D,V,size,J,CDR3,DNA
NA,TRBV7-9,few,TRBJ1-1,CASSLGTANTEAFF,TGTGCCAGCAGCTTAGGGACAGCGAACACTGAAGCTTTCTTT
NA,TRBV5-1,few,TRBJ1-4,CASSSTGIEKLFF,TGCGCCAGCAGCTCTACAGGGATTGAAAAACTGTTTTTT
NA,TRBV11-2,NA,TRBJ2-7,CASGLIESVQYF,TGTGCCAGCGGCTTAATCGAATCGGTGCAGTACTTC
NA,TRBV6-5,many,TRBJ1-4,CASSYSTGQGYEKLFF,TGTGCCAGCAGTTACTCGACGGGGCAGGGTTATGAAAAACTGTTTTTT
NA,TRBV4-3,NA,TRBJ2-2,CASKSGNTGELLF,TGCGCCAGCAAGTCGGGTAACACCGGGGAGCTGCTTTTT
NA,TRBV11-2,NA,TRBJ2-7,CASSHYRRNLAEQYF,TGTGCCAGCAGCCACTACCGACGGAATCTAGCCGAGCAGTACTTC
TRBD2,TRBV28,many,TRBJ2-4,CASSSSGNIQYF,TGTGCCAGCAGTAGTAGCGGGAACATTCAGTACTTC
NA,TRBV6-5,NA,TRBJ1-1,CATKQGAAYTEAFF,TGTGCCACTAAACAGGGTGCTGCGTACACTGAAGCTTTCTTT
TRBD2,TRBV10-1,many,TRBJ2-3,CASSETGLAGGPFSADTQYF,TGCGCCAGCAGTGAGACGGGACTAGCGGGAGGGCCGTTTAGCGCAGATACGCAGTATTTT
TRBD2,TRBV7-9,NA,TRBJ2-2,CASSSGLAAGELFF,TGTGCCAGCAGCTCGGGACTAGCCGCCGGGGAGCTGTTTTTT
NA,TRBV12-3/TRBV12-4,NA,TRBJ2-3,CASSFKGQVTPSGTGTQYF,TGTGCCAGCAGTTTTAAGGGACAGGTCACTCCTAGCGGCACGGGAACGCAGTATTTT
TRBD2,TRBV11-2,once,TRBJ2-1,CASSYTSAQLYNEQFF,TGTGCCAGCAGCTACACTAGCGCCCAATTATACAATGAGCAGTTCTTC
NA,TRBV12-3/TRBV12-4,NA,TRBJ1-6,CASSWLTDNSPIHF,TGTGCCAGTAGTTGGCTGACAGATAATTCACCCATCCACTTT
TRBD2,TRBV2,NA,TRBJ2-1,CTSSKLAGDDNEQFF,TGTACCAGCAGCAAACTAGCGGGAGATGACAATGAGCAGTTCTTC
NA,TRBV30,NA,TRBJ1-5,CAWSASGQTRSPQHF,TGTGCCTGGAGTGCTTCAGGGCAGACCCGAAGCCCCCAGCATTTT
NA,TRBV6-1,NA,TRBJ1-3,CASTRWQGGSGNTIYF,TGTGCCAGCACCCGATGGCAGGGTGGCTCTGGAAACACCATATATTTT
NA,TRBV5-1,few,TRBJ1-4,CASSLVGGEEKLFF,TGCGCCAGCAGCTTGGTCGGGGGAGAGGAAAAACTGTTTTTT
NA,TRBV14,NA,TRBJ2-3,CAGSVFLTDAQYF,TGTGCCGGCAGCGTGTTTCTCACAGATGCGCAGTATTTT
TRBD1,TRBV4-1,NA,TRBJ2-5,CASSQLGQGDRETQYF,TGCGCCAGCAGCCAACTCGGACAGGGGGACCGAGAGACCCAGTACTTC
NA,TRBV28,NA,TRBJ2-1,CPSILQFF,TGTCCCAGTATTTTGCAGTTCTTC
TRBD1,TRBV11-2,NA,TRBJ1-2,CASSLDRTGPDYTF,TGTGCCAGCAGCTTAGACCGGACAGGGCCTGACTACACCTTC
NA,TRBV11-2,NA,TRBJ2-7,CASSRPGNELYF,TGCGCCAGCAGCCGTCCGGGGAATGAGCTGTACTTC
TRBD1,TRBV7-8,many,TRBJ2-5,CASSLNPQGVETQYF,TGTGCCAGCAGCTTAAACCCACAGGGGGTAGAGACCCAGTACTTC
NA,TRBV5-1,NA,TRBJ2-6,CATKGGADGANVVTF,TGCGCCACCAAAGGGGGGGCTGACGGGGCCAACGTCGTGACTTTC
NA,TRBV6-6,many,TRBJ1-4,CASSSVGRDNEKLFF,TGTGCCAGCAGTTCCGTTGGACGGGACAATGAAAAACTGTTTTTT
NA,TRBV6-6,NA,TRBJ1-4,CASSDPEGEKLFF,TGTGCCAGCAGCGACCCAGAGGGTGAAAAACTGTTTTTT
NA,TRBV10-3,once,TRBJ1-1,CAISESQLNTEVFF,TGTGCCATCAGTGAGTCACAACTCAACACTGAAGTTTTCTTT
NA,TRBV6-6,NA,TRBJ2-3,CASSCLGASTDTQYF,TGTGCCAGCAGTTGCTTGGGGGCGAGCACAGATACGCAGTATTTT
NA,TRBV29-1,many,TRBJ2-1,CSVEAYEQFF,TGCAGCGTTGAAGCCTATGAGCAGTTCTTC
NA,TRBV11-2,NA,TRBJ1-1,CACSRGVEDEAFF,TGTGCCTGCAGCCGTGGGGTTGAGGATGAAGCTTTCTTT
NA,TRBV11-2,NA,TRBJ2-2,CASSTGTTGKLFF,TGTGCTAGCAGCACAGGGACCACCGGGAAGCTGTTTTTT
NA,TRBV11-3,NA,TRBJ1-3,CASSDGGNTIYF,TGTGCCAGCAGCGATGGAGGAAACACCATATATTTT
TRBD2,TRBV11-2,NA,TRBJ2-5,CASSLEVSGRVFLEAQYF,TGTGCCAGCAGCTTAGAGGTTAGCGGGAGGGTATTCCTAGAGGCCCAGTACTTC
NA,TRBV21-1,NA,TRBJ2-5,CASSKARSETQYF,TGTGCCAGCAGCAAAGCCAGGTCCGAGACCCAGTACTTC
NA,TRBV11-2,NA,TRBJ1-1,CTSSLMAFDTEAFF,TGTACCAGCAGCTTAATGGCCTTCGACACTGAAGCTTTCTTT
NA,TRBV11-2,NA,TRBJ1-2,CASSYNPGENYGYTF,TGTGCCAGCAGCTATAACCCAGGAGAGAACTATGGCTACACCTTC
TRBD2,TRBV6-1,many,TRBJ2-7,CASSPRTSGRFRDF,TGTGCCAGCAGTCCCCGGACTAGCGGGAGGTTTCGGGACTTC
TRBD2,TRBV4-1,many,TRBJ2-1,CASSQGDGASGSHEQFF,TGCGCCAGCAGCCAGGGCGATGGGGCTAGCGGGAGCCATGAGCAGTTCTTC
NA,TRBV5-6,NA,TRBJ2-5,CASSLKGGPWETQYF,TGTGCCAGCAGCTTGAAGGGGGGGCCATGGGAGACCCAGTACTTC
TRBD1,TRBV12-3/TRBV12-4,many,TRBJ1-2,CASSSDRAYGYTF,TGTGCCAGCAGTTCGGACAGGGCCTATGGCTACACCTTC
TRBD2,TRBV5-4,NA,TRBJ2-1,CASSLAGTSANEQLF,TGTGCCAGCAGCTTGGCCGGGACTAGCGCTAATGAGCAGCTCTTC
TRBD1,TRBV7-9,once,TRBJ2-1,CANSMYRGQRNEQFF,TGTGCCAACAGCATGTACAGGGGGCAGAGGAATGAGCAGTTCTTC
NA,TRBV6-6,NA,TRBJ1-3,CGSSPRTKSGNTIYF,TGTGGTAGCAGCCCCCGGACAAAAAGTGGAAACACCATATATTTT
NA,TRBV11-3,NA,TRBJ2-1,CTSSLVGASKSSYNEQFF,TGTACCAGCAGCTTAGTTGGGGCTTCGAAGAGCTCCTACAATGAGCAGTTCTTC
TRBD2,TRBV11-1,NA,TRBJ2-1,CASSSAGTNEIVEQFF,TGTGCCAGCAGCTCCGCCGGGACTAACGAGATAGTTGAGCAGTTCTTC
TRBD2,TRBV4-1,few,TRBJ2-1,CASSFRLAGGFEQFF,TGCGCCAGCAGCTTCAGACTAGCGGGGGGGTTCGAGCAGTTCTTC